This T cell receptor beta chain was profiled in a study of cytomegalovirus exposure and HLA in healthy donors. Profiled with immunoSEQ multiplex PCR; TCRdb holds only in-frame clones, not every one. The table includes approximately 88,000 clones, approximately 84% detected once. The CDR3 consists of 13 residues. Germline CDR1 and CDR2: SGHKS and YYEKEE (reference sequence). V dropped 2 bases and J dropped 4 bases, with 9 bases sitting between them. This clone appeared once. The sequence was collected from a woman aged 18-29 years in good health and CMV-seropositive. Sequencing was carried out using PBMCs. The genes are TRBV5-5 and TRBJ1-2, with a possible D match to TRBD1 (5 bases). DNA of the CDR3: TGTGCCAGCAGCTTAACAGGAATCTATGGCTACACCTTC. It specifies CASSLTGIYGYTF.